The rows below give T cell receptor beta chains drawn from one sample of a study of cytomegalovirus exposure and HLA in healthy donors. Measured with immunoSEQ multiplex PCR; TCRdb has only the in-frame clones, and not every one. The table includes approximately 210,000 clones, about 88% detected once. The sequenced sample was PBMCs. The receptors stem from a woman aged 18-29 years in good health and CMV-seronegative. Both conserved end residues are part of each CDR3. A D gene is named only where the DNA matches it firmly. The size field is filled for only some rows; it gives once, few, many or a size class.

CDR3nt: TGCAGTGCCCCCCCAGGGAATGGCTACACCTTC; CDR3aa: CSAPPGNGYTF; abundance: NA; j_gene: TRBJ1-2; v_gene: TRBV20-1; d_gene: NA
CDR3nt: TGCGCCAGCAGCCTAACCGGGACAGGGACCACTGAAGCTTTCTTT; CDR3aa: CASSLTGTGTTEAFF; abundance: NA; j_gene: TRBJ1-1; v_gene: TRBV4-1; d_gene: TRBD1
CDR3nt: TGTGCCAGCAGCACCCGACAGGCCCGAACTAATGAAAAACTGTTTTTT; CDR3aa: CASSTRQARTNEKLFF; abundance: NA; j_gene: TRBJ1-4; v_gene: TRBV25-1; d_gene: NA
CDR3nt: TGTGCCAGCAGCTTAACGGCTAGCGGGAGGGCCTATGAGCAGTACTTC; CDR3aa: CASSLTASGRAYEQYF; abundance: NA; j_gene: TRBJ2-7; v_gene: TRBV7-6; d_gene: TRBD2
CDR3nt: TGTTCCAGCAGCTTAGTAGACAGGGGGCGGGAGACCCAGTACTTC; CDR3aa: CSSSLVDRGRETQYF; abundance: NA; j_gene: TRBJ2-5; v_gene: TRBV7-9; d_gene: TRBD1
CDR3nt: TGTGCCAGCAGCGGTAGCGGGAGTGACTACGAGCAGTACTTC; CDR3aa: CASSGSGSDYEQYF; abundance: NA; j_gene: TRBJ2-7; v_gene: TRBV7-6; d_gene: TRBD2
CDR3nt: TGTGCCAGCAGCGTGTTTAATGGGGGCCCTGAAACCAATGAGCAGTTCTTC; CDR3aa: CASSVFNGGPETNEQFF; abundance: NA; j_gene: TRBJ2-1; v_gene: TRBV9; d_gene: NA
CDR3nt: TGTGCCAGCAGTTACTCGCGGGTGAGCAATCAGCCCCAGCATTTT; CDR3aa: CASSYSRVSNQPQHF; abundance: NA; j_gene: TRBJ1-5; v_gene: TRBV6-5; d_gene: NA
CDR3nt: TGTGCTAGTGGTTTGTCACAGGGGGCCAATACGCAGTATTTT; CDR3aa: CASGLSQGANTQYF; abundance: few; j_gene: TRBJ2-3; v_gene: TRBV12-5; d_gene: TRBD1
CDR3nt: TGTGCCAGCAGCCAAGGGGGACAGGGAGTGGAGCCCCAGCATTTT; CDR3aa: CASSQGGQGVEPQHF; abundance: NA; j_gene: TRBJ1-5; v_gene: TRBV4-2; d_gene: TRBD1
CDR3nt: TGTGCCAGCAGGGATAGCTACGAGCAGTACTTC; CDR3aa: CASRDSYEQYF; abundance: NA; j_gene: TRBJ2-7; v_gene: TRBV6-5; d_gene: NA
CDR3nt: TGTGCCTGGAGTGACCATTGGGACAGGGTGAACACTGAAGCTTTCTTT; CDR3aa: CAWSDHWDRVNTEAFF; abundance: NA; j_gene: TRBJ1-1; v_gene: TRBV30; d_gene: TRBD1
CDR3nt: TGTGCCTGGACAAGGCTGCGGACAGGGGGTTCGTATAACACCGGGGAGCTGTTTTTT; CDR3aa: CAWTRLRTGGSYNTGELFF; abundance: NA; j_gene: TRBJ2-2; v_gene: TRBV30; d_gene: TRBD1
CDR3nt: TGTGCCAGCAGTGCCCGTAATGAGCAGTTCTTC; CDR3aa: CASSARNEQFF; abundance: NA; j_gene: TRBJ2-1; v_gene: TRBV2; d_gene: NA
CDR3nt: TGTGCCAGCAGCGAGGAGGCCGGAGGTGACTTCTACACCTTC; CDR3aa: CASSEEAGGDFYTF; abundance: once; j_gene: TRBJ1-2; v_gene: TRBV9; d_gene: NA
CDR3nt: TGCGCCAGCAGCTTGGATCCTCATGAGCAGTTCTTC; CDR3aa: CASSLDPHEQFF; abundance: NA; j_gene: TRBJ2-1; v_gene: TRBV5-1; d_gene: NA
CDR3nt: TGTGCCAGCAGCCGACGGAAGGGGGAAGCGAACACCGGGGAGCTGTTTTTT; CDR3aa: CASSRRKGEANTGELFF; abundance: NA; j_gene: TRBJ2-2; v_gene: TRBV7-9; d_gene: NA
CDR3nt: TGCGCCAGCAGCTTGGGATCAGGGGCTGGCACTGAAGCTTTCTTT; CDR3aa: CASSLGSGAGTEAFF; abundance: few; j_gene: TRBJ1-1; v_gene: TRBV5-1; d_gene: NA
CDR3nt: TGTGCCAGCAGCTCAAAAGGACTAGCGGGAGGGCTTTCCTACAATGAGCAGTTCTTC; CDR3aa: CASSSKGLAGGLSYNEQFF; abundance: NA; j_gene: TRBJ2-1; v_gene: TRBV7-3; d_gene: TRBD2
CDR3nt: TGTGCCAGCAGCTTGGCCGGGCCGAGGGATGAAAAACTGTTTTTT; CDR3aa: CASSLAGPRDEKLFF; abundance: once; j_gene: TRBJ1-4; v_gene: TRBV5-4; d_gene: NA
CDR3nt: TGTGCCAGCAGCCAAGATCTCCCAGGGGTCTATGGCTACACCTTC; CDR3aa: CASSQDLPGVYGYTF; abundance: NA; j_gene: TRBJ1-2; v_gene: TRBV4-2; d_gene: NA
CDR3nt: TGCGCCAGCAGCTTGTTCAGGGACTACGAGCAGTACTTC; CDR3aa: CASSLFRDYEQYF; abundance: NA; j_gene: TRBJ2-7; v_gene: TRBV5-1; d_gene: NA
CDR3nt: TGTGCCAGCAGCTTAAGGGGGGGCCTCGAGCAGTTCTTC; CDR3aa: CASSLRGGLEQFF; abundance: NA; j_gene: TRBJ2-1; v_gene: TRBV11-3; d_gene: NA
CDR3nt: TGTGCCAGCAGCCTGGGACAGGGGGCCCAGCCCCAGCATTTT; CDR3aa: CASSLGQGAQPQHF; abundance: NA; j_gene: TRBJ1-5; v_gene: TRBV7-2; d_gene: TRBD1
CDR3nt: TGCGCCAGCAGCCAGCCCCGGGTTACCTCTGGGGCCAACGTCCTGACTTTC; CDR3aa: CASSQPRVTSGANVLTF; abundance: NA; j_gene: TRBJ2-6; v_gene: TRBV4-1; d_gene: NA
CDR3nt: TGTGCCAGCAGTGAGATGACAGTCTACGAGCAGTACTTC; CDR3aa: CASSEMTVYEQYF; abundance: NA; j_gene: TRBJ2-7; v_gene: TRBV2; d_gene: NA
CDR3nt: TGTGCCAGCAGTAGGACGGGGTACGAGCAGTACTTC; CDR3aa: CASSRTGYEQYF; abundance: NA; j_gene: TRBJ2-7; v_gene: TRBV6-6; d_gene: NA
CDR3nt: TGTGCCAGCAGTCGCACTACCCTCAGAGGCGTCCGTAATGAAAAACTGTTTTTT; CDR3aa: CASSRTTLRGVRNEKLFF; abundance: NA; j_gene: TRBJ1-4; v_gene: TRBV2; d_gene: NA
CDR3nt: TGTGCCAGCAGCTCCGCTGGGCGCTCCTACGAGCAGTACTTC; CDR3aa: CASSSAGRSYEQYF; abundance: NA; j_gene: TRBJ2-7; v_gene: TRBV5-4; d_gene: NA
CDR3nt: TGTGCCAGCGCAGGACAGGGGGCGGGTGGCTACACCTTC; CDR3aa: CASAGQGAGGYTF; abundance: NA; j_gene: TRBJ1-2; v_gene: TRBV27; d_gene: TRBD1
CDR3nt: TGTGCCAGCAGGGAAGGTGGCAGATCCTACGAGCAGTACTTC; CDR3aa: CASREGGRSYEQYF; abundance: NA; j_gene: TRBJ2-7; v_gene: TRBV2; d_gene: NA
CDR3nt: TGTGCCATCAGTCCCAGGACAGGGGGCGCGTCTGGCTACACCTTC; CDR3aa: CAISPRTGGASGYTF; abundance: NA; j_gene: TRBJ1-2; v_gene: TRBV10-3; d_gene: TRBD1
CDR3nt: TGTGCCAGCAGCCATAGAGAGGACAGCGCCCAGCCCCAGCATTTT; CDR3aa: CASSHREDSAQPQHF; abundance: NA; j_gene: TRBJ1-5; v_gene: TRBV4-2; d_gene: NA
CDR3nt: TGTGCCAGCAGCCCGGACAGTTACAATGAGCAGTTCTTC; CDR3aa: CASSPDSYNEQFF; abundance: NA; j_gene: TRBJ2-1; v_gene: TRBV5-4; d_gene: NA
CDR3nt: TGTGCCAGCAGCCCGTTCGACAGCATGAACACTGAAGCTTTCTTT; CDR3aa: CASSPFDSMNTEAFF; abundance: few; j_gene: TRBJ1-1; v_gene: TRBV7-9; d_gene: NA
CDR3nt: TGTGCCAGCAGCTTCGGTTTGGGACAGGGTAAAACTGAAGCTTTCTTT; CDR3aa: CASSFGLGQGKTEAFF; abundance: few; j_gene: TRBJ1-1; v_gene: TRBV5-4; d_gene: TRBD1
CDR3nt: TGTGCCAGCATCGACAGTTTCAACTACGAGCAGTACTTC; CDR3aa: CASIDSFNYEQYF; abundance: NA; j_gene: TRBJ2-7; v_gene: TRBV7-8; d_gene: NA
CDR3nt: TGTGCCAGCAGCAGTCGGGACAGGCTAAATTTGGAGGAGACCCAGTACTTC; CDR3aa: CASSSRDRLNLEETQYF; abundance: NA; j_gene: TRBJ2-5; v_gene: TRBV21-1; d_gene: NA
CDR3nt: TGTGCCAGCACAGCGGGTCTGGCAGCTTATAATTCACCCCTCCACTTT; CDR3aa: CASTAGLAAYNSPLHF; abundance: NA; j_gene: TRBJ1-6; v_gene: TRBV27; d_gene: NA
CDR3nt: TGTGCCAGCTCCGGACAGGGCTTAAATCAGCCCCAGCATTTT; CDR3aa: CASSGQGLNQPQHF; abundance: NA; j_gene: TRBJ1-5; v_gene: TRBV6-6; d_gene: TRBD1
CDR3nt: TGCGCCAGCAGCTCCCTACAGGGGGCTCAGGGCACTGAAGCTTTCTTT; CDR3aa: CASSSLQGAQGTEAFF; abundance: NA; j_gene: TRBJ1-1; v_gene: TRBV5-1; d_gene: TRBD1
CDR3nt: TGTGCCAGCAGCTTAGGGGCAGGGAATGACCCCACCTTC; CDR3aa: CASSLGAGNDPTF; abundance: NA; j_gene: TRBJ1-2; v_gene: TRBV7-9; d_gene: NA
CDR3nt: TGTGCCAGCAGTTTAGACTATAGGGGGACAGATTTTGATGGCTACACCTTC; CDR3aa: CASSLDYRGTDFDGYTF; abundance: NA; j_gene: TRBJ1-2; v_gene: TRBV27; d_gene: TRBD1
CDR3nt: TGTGCCAGCAGTGTTGGGGCAGCCTATGGCTACACCTTC; CDR3aa: CASSVGAAYGYTF; abundance: NA; j_gene: TRBJ1-2; v_gene: TRBV28; d_gene: NA
CDR3nt: TGTGCCAGCTCACCGCGAGAGGCAGCGAGCTCTGGAAACACCATATATTTT; CDR3aa: CASSPREAASSGNTIYF; abundance: NA; j_gene: TRBJ1-3; v_gene: TRBV18; d_gene: NA
CDR3nt: TGCGCCAGCAGCCCCCCCGGGGGCTACGAGCAGTACTTC; CDR3aa: CASSPPGGYEQYF; abundance: NA; j_gene: TRBJ2-7; v_gene: TRBV5-1; d_gene: NA